One sample yielded the 13 T cell receptor beta chains listed below, sequenced in a study of T cells after yellow fever vaccination. One entry per CDR3 protein, called by TCRdb with MiXCR from the 5' RACE reads. The sample consists of more than 95,000 distinct CDR3 sequences, 8% to 10% of them appearing once. The source material was CD8+ T cells sorted from PBMCs, sampled on the day of the yellow fever booster vaccination. The receptors shown here come from a man younger than 35 who received the YFV17D yellow fever vaccine.

This clonotype has more than one count but fewer than ten. The rearrangement joins TRBV7-9 to TRBJ1-6; D possibly corresponds to TRBD1 (6 bases). Trimming took 5 bases from V and 8 from J, leaving 13 bases between them. This CDR3 has 14 residues. Germline CDR1 is SEHNR and CDR2 is FQNEAQ (reference sequence). In nucleotides, the CDR3 is TGTGCCAGCAGCCCGGACAGATTTTATTCACCCCTCCACTTT. It codes for CASSPDRFYSPLHF.

This clonotype was seen many times. The genes are TRBV29-1 and TRBJ1-4; 9 nucleotides align to TRBD1. This CDR3 is built from 14 residues. Germline loops: CDR1 SQVTM, CDR2 ANQGSEA. The V segment lost 0 bases and the J segment 7 bases; nucleotides outside the gene matches: 3. CDR3 bases: TGCAGCGTTGAAGAGGCGGGACAGGGTGAAAAACTGTTTTTT. Protein: CSVEEAGQGEKLFF.

This clonotype was observed a handful of times. The chain combines TRBV6-5 with TRBJ2-7; 9 nucleotides align to TRBD1. V trimming: 4 bases; J trimming: 4 bases; junction bases outside the gene matches: 17. Germline V gene lookup returns CDR1 MNHEY and CDR2 SVGAGI. The CDR3 has 18 residues. CDR3 in DNA: TGTGCCAGCAGTTCGCCTAAGGCCCGGGACAGGGTTCTTTACGAGCAGTACTTC. Its protein is CASSSPKARDRVLYEQYF.

In its sample, this clonotype was seen a few times. In DNA form, the CDR3 reads TGTGCCAGCAGGCCTGGGGGACTGAACACTGAAGCTTTCTTT. Its translation is CASRPGGLNTEAFF. V and J are TRBV7-9 and TRBJ1-1; a possible D gene is TRBD1 (5 bases). V lost 6 bases and J lost 0, with 11 bases in between. CDR3 size: 14 residues. In germline, CDR1 is SEHNR, CDR2 FQNEAQ (reference sequence).

In its sample, this clonotype was seen many times. The V call is TRBV29-1, the J call TRBJ1-2; D is unresolved. Germline V CDR1 and CDR2: SQVTM, ANQGSEA. The CDR3 is 11 residues long. The ends were cut back, 6 bases at V and 7 bases at J, with 12 bases in the middle. CDR3 nucleotide sequence: TGCAGCGTGGTGGCCCTGGGTGGCTACACCTTC. Its translation is CSVVALGGYTF.

This clonotype was picked up a small number of times. The chain joins TRBV14 to TRBJ2-1; D might be TRBD2 (5 bases). This CDR3 is 13 amino acids long. V gave up 1 base and J gave up 7 bases, with 8 bases separating them. The V gene's germline CDR1 is SGHDN and CDR2 FVKESK. The CDR3 region has the DNA TGTGCCAGCAGCCAAGTTCCGGGGAATGAGCAGTTCTTC. Residues: CASSQVPGNEQFF.

This chain links TRBV25-1 with TRBJ2-2; 11 bases line up with TRBD1. Germline V gene data show CDR1 as MGHDK and CDR2 as SYGVNS. This CDR3 comprises 14 residues. V lost 11 bases, J lost 4 bases, and 6 bases stayed unmatched. CDR3 residues: CAVDGTGGTGELFF. CDR3 in DNA: TGTGCCGTCGACGGGACAGGGGGCACCGGGGAGCTGTTTTTT.

There are a few counts of this clonotype. This rearrangement joins TRBV29-1 to TRBJ1-2, with D tentatively TRBD1 (5 bases). V lost 0 bases and J 8 bases, leaving 13 bases between the germline ends. The CDR3 is 13 amino acids. Per germline, CDR1 SQVTM and CDR2 ANQGSEA. CDR3 DNA sequence: TGCAGCGTTGAAGATATTGGGGGGAACGGCTACACCTTC. Amino acid sequence: CSVEDIGGNGYTF.

The rearrangement uses TRBV4-1 and TRBJ2-6; TRBD2 aligns across 7 bases. Germline assignment: CDR1 MGHRA and CDR2 YSYEKL. This CDR3 is 17 amino acids long. Losses at the gene ends were 5 bases for V and 0 bases for J; bases not matched to a gene: 7. CDR3 bases: TGCGCCAGCAGCAGCGGGGCCGACTCCTCTGGGGCCAACGTCCTGACTTTC. Translating it yields CASSSGADSSGANVLTF.

This clonotype turned up a few times. The genes are TRBV4-1 and TRBJ2-1; 9 positions agree with TRBD2. Per germline, CDR1 MGHRA and CDR2 YSYEKL. The junction had 1 base not matched to a gene; V was cut back by 0 bases and J by 4 bases. This CDR3 spans 15 amino acids. The CDR3 here is CASSQEAGGYNEQFF. The CDR3 DNA sequence: TGCGCCAGCAGCCAAGAGGCGGGGGGGTACAATGAGCAGTTCTTC.

The CDR3 spells CASRERRGEQYF. DNA of the CDR3: TGTGCCAGCAGGGAGCGGCGGGGCGAGCAGTACTTC. The V call is TRBV6-5, the J call TRBJ2-7, with D maybe TRBD2 (6 bases). CDR1 MNHEY and CDR2 SVGAGI come from the germline V gene. The germline V and J ends were trimmed by 6 bases and 6 bases, with 12 bases remaining between them. The CDR3 has 12 residues.

The chain has TRBV11-2 and TRBJ2-4; 11 bases are a match to TRBD2. This CDR3 region has 16 residues. Germline trimming cut 5 bases from V and 1 base from J; bases unmatched to any gene: 4. From germline, CDR1 is SGHAT and CDR2 FQNNGV. The chain's CDR3 is CASSPWTSGAKNIQYF. The CDR3 DNA sequence: TGTGCCAGCAGCCCTTGGACTAGCGGGGCCAAAAACATTCAGTACTTC.

This clonotype occurred a few times. The V gene is TRBV28, the J gene TRBJ2-5; D possibly corresponds to TRBD2 (6 bases). CDR1 is MDHEN and CDR2 is SYDVKM in the germline V gene. Trimming stripped 2 bases from V and 10 bases from J, with 17 bases between. This CDR3 spans 14 amino acids. The chain's CDR3 is CASSLMGGGMGQYF. The CDR3 DNA reads as TGTGCCAGCAGTTTAATGGGGGGTGGGATGGGCCAGTACTTC.